This TCR beta chain emerged from a study of T cells after yellow fever vaccination. TCRdb re-derived calls from the 5' RACE reads in MiXCR, one entry per CDR3 protein. Of some 390,000 distinct CDR3 sequences detected, 6.2% appear once; the ten largest clones hold 15%. CDR3 length: 17 amino acids. CDR1 and CDR2 from the germline V gene are KGHDR and SFDVKD. This specimen was PBMCs, taken 5 days after the yellow fever booster vaccination. The receptor comes from a man aged 30-40 years who received the YFV17D yellow fever vaccine. The chain carries TRBV24-1 and TRBJ2-1; D unresolved. CDR3 DNA: TGTGGGACCAGTGAGAGTTCTGACCGGTACTCCTACAATGAGCAGTTCTTC. It is translated as CGTSESSDRYSYNEQFF.